These 31 T cell receptor beta chains were sequenced from one sample in a study of cytomegalovirus exposure and HLA in healthy donors. 13 Jbeta primers and 60 Vbeta primers were used for the PCR. Repertoires were generated with immunoSEQ multiplex PCR, while TCRdb's copy carries only in-frame clones and drops some. The sample lists roughly 140,000 clones, around 72% seen once, with approximately 1.3% in the top ten. The specimen sequenced was PBMCs. Receptors were obtained from a man in his late teens or twenties in good health and CMV-seronegative.

This clone was seen a handful of times. The V and J genes are TRBV5-4 and TRBJ1-3, with 8 positions matching TRBD1. CDR1 and CDR2 (germline): SGHNT, YYREEE (reference sequence). This CDR3 region has 15 residues. J gave up 4 bases and V 2 bases, and 5 bases lay outside the gene matches. The CDR3 DNA sequence: TGTGCCAGCAGCTTACAGACAGGGGCGGGAAACACCATATATTTT. Encoded protein: CASSLQTGAGNTIYF.

V gene TRBV7-2 combines with J gene TRBJ2-7, with 8 bases matching TRBD2. The germline CDR1 and CDR2 sequences are SGHTA and FQGNSA. V trimming: 3 bases; J trimming: 1 base; junction bases outside the gene matches: 8. The CDR3 extends over 16 amino acids. CDR3 sequence reads: CASSFPSAGGSYEQYF. The CDR3, as DNA: TGTGCCAGCAGCTTTCCTTCGGCGGGAGGATCCTACGAGCAGTACTTC. Drawing the rest from reference TRBV7-2 and TRBJ2-7, the complete variable domain is GAGVSQSPSNKVTEKGKDVELRCDPISGHTALYWYRQSLGQGLEFLIYFQGNSAPDKSGLPSDRFSAERTGGSVSTLTIQRTQQEDSAVYLCASSFPSAGGSYEQYFGPGTRLTVT.

Remarks on this clone: The junction does not match germline at one end; this may be a read error. This chain uses TRBV7-9 with TRBJ2-7; 9 nucleotides align to TRBD1. Germline V gene sequence: CDR1 SEHNR, CDR2 FQNEAQ (reference sequence). This CDR3 contains 16 residues. The CDR3 region is CSSSLAAWTGDDEQYF. The CDR3 bases are TGTTCCAGCAGCTTAGCCGCTTGGACAGGGGACGACGAGCAGTACTTC. Complete variable domain (other parts from reference TRBV7-9 and TRBJ2-7): DTGVSQNPRHKITKRGQNVTFRCDPISEHNRLYWYRQTLGQGPEFLTYFQNEAQLEKSRLLSDRFSAERPKGSFSTLEIQRTEQGDSAMYLCSSSLAAWTGDDEQYFGPGTRLTVT.

This chain joins TRBV19 and TRBJ2-7; 8 bases line up with TRBD2. Trimming took 6 bases from V and 4 from J; bases not matched to a gene: 8. The CDR3 is 14 residues long. Looked up from germline, CDR1 is LNHDA and CDR2 is SQIVND (reference sequence). CDR3 protein: CASSRGLDPYEQYF. The DNA of the CDR3 is TGTGCCAGTAGCCGGGGACTAGATCCGTACGAGCAGTACTTC.

Concerning this clone: At one end, the junction sequence differs from germline, possibly due to a read error. The same CDR3 is also encoded by other DNA sequences in this sample. The DNA of the CDR3 is TGCGCCAGCAAGATAGGGGTGTATGGGGCCAACGTCCTGACCTTC. Translation: CASKIGVYGANVLTF. The chain carries TRBV5-1 and TRBJ2-6, with D possibly matching TRBD1 (5 bases). This CDR3 comprises 15 residues. The V gene's germline CDR1 is SGHRS and CDR2 YFSETQ.

CDR3 sequence: CASSVATGTQGSGETQYF. As DNA, the CDR3 is TGTGCCAGCAGCGTAGCTACCGGGACACAGGGTTCAGGGGAGACCCAGTACTTC. The chain joins TRBV9 to TRBJ2-5; D possibly corresponds to TRBD1 (6 bases). Per the germline V gene, CDR1 is SGDLS and CDR2 is YYNGEE. Trimming cost V 0 bases and J 5 bases, with 23 bases left between them. CDR3 length equals 18 residues.

Here the CDR3 reads CASQSSGTSYEQYF. The CDR3 bases are TGTGCCAGCCAGTCTAGCGGGACCTCCTACGAGCAGTACTTC. V usage is TRBV7-9 and J usage is TRBJ2-7, with 9 bases fitting TRBD2. Germline CDR1 and CDR2: SEHNR and FQNEAQ (reference sequence). The V and J ends lost 8 bases and 0 bases, in that order; junction bases with no gene match: 5. The CDR3 has 14 residues.

This chain connects TRBV27 to TRBJ1-1; a weak D match, TRBD1 (6 bases). Germline CDR1 and CDR2: MNHEY and SMNVEV (reference sequence). The CDR3 sequence is 14 residues long. V was pared by 6 bases and J by 0 bases, with 11 bases between. The CDR3 DNA follows: TGTGCCAGCAGCCGACAGGTTTTGAACACTGAAGCTTTCTTT. It codes for CASSRQVLNTEAFF.

The rearrangement uses TRBV11-2 and TRBJ1-4; 7 nucleotides align to TRBD1. The CDR3 contains 16 residues. After removal of 1 base from V and 8 bases from J, the junction contained 10 bases not matched to a gene. Germline lookup yields CDR1 SGHAT and CDR2 FQNNGV. The CDR3 sequence is CASSLGQGLSGEKLFF. The DNA for the CDR3 is TGTGCCAGCAGCTTAGGACAGGGTCTAAGTGGGGAAAAACTGTTTTTT.

This clone has at least ten counts. The chain carries TRBV5-5 and TRBJ1-1, with a weak D call TRBD1 (5 bases). In germline, CDR1 is SGHKS, CDR2 YYEKEE (reference sequence). CDR3 length: 14 amino acids. V gave up 4 bases and J gave up 3 bases, with 13 bases separating them. CDR3: CASSLSGGDTEAFF. The CDR3 nucleotides are TGTGCCAGCAGCCTATCGGGGGGGGACACTGAAGCTTTCTTT.

In regard to this clone: A junction boundary mismatches the germline segment, possibly from a read error. V usage is TRBV30 and J usage is TRBJ1-4; no reliable D call. Germline V gives CDR1 GTSNPN, CDR2 SVGIG (reference sequence). The CDR3 contains 12 residues. DNA for the CDR3: TGCGCCAGCAAGTCTACTAATGAAAAACTGTTTTTT. Its translation is CASKSTNEKLFF.

The rearrangement joins TRBV21-1 to TRBJ2-7; the D call TRBD1 from the table was never checked on the DNA. TRBV21-1 is termed a pseudogene. The CDR3 spans 15 residues. The CDR3 DNA is TGTGCCAGCAGGAGGGAAGGCAGGGGAACCTACGAGCAGTACTTC. Its protein is CASRREGRGTYEQYF.

The chain has TRBV2 and TRBJ2-7, with TRBD1 identical over 8 bases. The CDR3 length is 14 residues. V was pared by 3 bases and J by 5 bases, with 6 bases of the junction left unmatched. The germline V gene encodes CDR1 SNHLY and CDR2 FYNNEI. The CDR3 nucleotides read TGTGCCAGCAGTGAGAGGACAGGGACCGACGAGCAGTACTTC. This gives the protein CASSERTGTDEQYF.

The V and J genes are TRBV6-1 and TRBJ1-5; D gene ambiguous. CDR3 size: 12 residues. The V gene's germline CDR1 is MNHNS and CDR2 SASEGT. V was trimmed by 5 bases and J by 3 bases, leaving 5 bases between them. CDR3 sequence (DNA): TGTGCCAGCAGTCGTAACAATCAGCCCCAGCATTTT. Protein sequence: CASSRNNQPQHF.

The chain employs TRBV7-8 and TRBJ2-3, with 9 nucleotides matching TRBD2. V lost 2 bases to trimming and J lost 2 bases; unmatched junction nucleotides: 5. CDR1 and CDR2 from the germline V gene are SGHVS and FQNEAQ. This CDR3 contains 16 residues. CDR3 sequence reads: CASSLRRLAVTDTQYF. The CDR3 nucleotides are TGTGCCAGCAGCTTAAGAAGACTAGCGGTCACAGATACGCAGTATTTT.

This sequence joins TRBV4-1 and TRBJ2-5, with 7 bases lining up with TRBD2. Germline V gives CDR1 MGHRA, CDR2 YSYEKL. Germline trimming cut 2 bases from V and 5 bases from J; bases unmatched to any gene: 5. The CDR3 has 14 amino acids. The DNA for the CDR3 is TGCGCCAGCAGCCAATACGGGAGGAAGGAGACCCAGTACTTC. Amino acids: CASSQYGRKETQYF.

This sequence joins TRBV11-2 and TRBJ2-5; D uncertain. Trimming left V 5 bases short and J 2 bases short, with 9 bases between. Germline V gene data show CDR1 as SGHAT and CDR2 as FQNNGV. This CDR3 comprises 13 residues. In DNA form, the CDR3 reads TGTGCCAGCAGCAGCTACAGTCAAGAGACCCAGTACTTC. As protein: CASSSYSQETQYF.

This sequence joins TRBV30 and TRBJ1-5; 7 bases fit TRBD1. The CDR3 loop spans 13 amino acids. The trim removed 6 bases at V and 6 bases at J, leaving 8 bases unmatched. Germline CDR1 is GTSNPN and CDR2 is SVGIG (reference sequence). In DNA form, the CDR3 reads TGTGCCTGTGGGGACAGCCGCAGTCAGCCCCAGCATTTT. Amino acids: CACGDSRSQPQHF.

This clone was seen just once. J is TRBJ2-7 and V is TRBV6-1, with TRBD1 matching 10 bases. This CDR3 region has 14 residues. J lost 2 bases, V lost 5 bases, and 3 bases had no gene match. Germline V gene sequence: CDR1 MNHNS, CDR2 SASEGT. CDR3 sequence: CASSWDRGTYEQYF. DNA of the CDR3: TGTGCCAGCAGTTGGGACAGGGGCACCTACGAGCAGTACTTC.

V gene TRBV7-2 combines with J gene TRBJ2-7, with D possibly being TRBD2 (5 bases). This CDR3 comprises 13 residues. Trimming took 3 bases from V and 3 from J, leaving 9 bases between them. Germline V gene data show CDR1 as SGHTA and CDR2 as FQGNSA. CDR3 sequence reads: CASSLEVVYEQYF. The CDR3 bases are TGTGCCAGCAGCTTGGAGGTCGTCTACGAGCAGTACTTC.

The genes are TRBV21-1 and TRBJ1-5. TRBV21-1 is given as a pseudogene. The CDR3 is 12 residues long. CDR3: CASSSRSGAQHF. CDR3 DNA sequence: TGTGCCAGCAGCTCCCGCTCGGGGGCCCAGCATTTT.

The chain links TRBV7-2 to TRBJ2-2, with D possibly being TRBD2 (5 bases). Germline values: CDR1 SGHTA, CDR2 FQGNSA. V shed 5 bases and J shed 6 bases, with 10 bases lying between them. The CDR3 runs to 13 residues. CDR3 in amino acids: CASSLQRAGELFF. The CDR3 DNA follows: TGTGCCAGCAGCCTGCAGAGGGCCGGGGAGCTGTTTTTT.

The rearrangement uses TRBV7-6 and TRBJ2-6; tentatively, D is TRBD1 (5 bases). Germline lookup yields CDR1 SGHVS and CDR2 FNYEAQ. The CDR3 is 16 amino acids. V gave up 4 bases and J gave up 4 bases, with 14 bases separating them. This CDR3 reads CASSSIAPGGANVLTF. The CDR3 DNA reads TGTGCCAGCAGCTCCATCGCCCCAGGGGGGGCCAACGTCCTGACTTTC.

In this sample, this clone turned up once. The chain has TRBV7-2 and TRBJ2-3, with TRBD2 matching over 13 bases. The CDR3 spans 16 residues. Losses at the gene ends were 4 bases for V and 4 bases for J; bases not matched to a gene: 5. Germline CDR1 reads SGHTA; CDR2 reads FQGNSA. In DNA, the CDR3 is TGTGCCAGCAGCTACGGACTAGCGGGAGTGTCAGATACGCAGTATTTT. Its protein is CASSYGLAGVSDTQYF.

V is TRBV5-1 and J is TRBJ2-7, with D perhaps TRBD1 (7 bases). V dropped 2 bases and J dropped 7 bases, with 13 bases sitting between them. Germline lookup yields CDR1 SGHRS and CDR2 YFSETQ. This CDR3 contains 13 residues. For the CDR3, the DNA is TGCGCCAGCAGCTTCGACAGGGCGGGGGAGCAGTACTTC. Amino acids: CASSFDRAGEQYF.

V usage is TRBV6-5 and J usage is TRBJ1-5, with D possibly TRBD1 on 5 matching bases. The CDR3 spans 13 residues. The germline V gene encodes CDR1 MNHEY and CDR2 SVGAGI. V lost 0 bases to trimming and J lost 7 bases, with 7 bases between them. CDR3 protein: CASSYSEGQPQHF. CDR3 coding DNA: TGTGCCAGCAGTTACTCGGAGGGGCAGCCCCAGCATTTT.

This clone was recorded only once. The chain has TRBV28 and TRBJ2-5; 10 nucleotides agree with TRBD1. The J call is in doubt because the DNA end fits TRBJ2-7 better. This CDR3 is built from 14 residues. In germline, CDR1 is MDHEN, CDR2 SYDVKM. This CDR3 reads CASSPTGTGDEQYF. The CDR3 coding sequence is TGTGCCAGCAGTCCCACCGGGACAGGGGACGAGCAGTACTTC.

V usage is TRBV19 and J usage is TRBJ2-1; a weak D match, TRBD2 (6 bases). This CDR3 comprises 17 residues. Germline loops: CDR1 LNHDA, CDR2 SQIVND (reference sequence). V lost 3 bases and J lost 7, with 22 bases in between. The CDR3 DNA is TGTGCCAGTAGTATGAATAGCGGAGCTGCCGGGGGAAATGAGCAGTTCTTC. It is translated as CASSMNSGAAGGNEQFF.

The V call is TRBV6-5, the J call TRBJ1-6; TRBD1 agrees at 7 bases. The CDR3 extends over 15 amino acids. Germline CDR1 and CDR2: MNHEY and SVGAGI. V was clipped by 4 bases and J by 4 bases; unmatched bases: 4. The CDR3 bases are TGTGCCAGCAGTTCAGACAGGGTGTATAATTCACCCCTCCACTTT. Translating gives CASSSDRVYNSPLHF.

In this sample, this clone turned up a few times. The chain has TRBV11-2 and TRBJ2-5; tentative D call: TRBD2 (5 bases). The closer fit of TRBJ2-7 to the DNA end suggests the J call may be wrong. Germline V gives CDR1 SGHAT, CDR2 FQNNGV. The CDR3 is 14 amino acids. The CDR3 bases are TGTGCCAGCAGCTTAGGAGGGCACCCGTACGAGCAGTACTTC. Translated, it gives CASSLGGHPYEQYF.

This clone has more than one count but fewer than ten. This chain connects TRBV15 to TRBJ2-1; 7 nucleotides match TRBD1. Losses at the gene ends were 3 bases for V and 6 bases for J; bases not matched to a gene: 8. From germline, CDR1 is LNHNV and CDR2 YYDKDF (reference sequence). The length of the CDR3 is 15 residues. CDR3 DNA: TGTGCCACCAGCAGCTTCCAGGGGGAGTCCAATGAGCAGTTCTTC. This encodes CATSSFQGESNEQFF.